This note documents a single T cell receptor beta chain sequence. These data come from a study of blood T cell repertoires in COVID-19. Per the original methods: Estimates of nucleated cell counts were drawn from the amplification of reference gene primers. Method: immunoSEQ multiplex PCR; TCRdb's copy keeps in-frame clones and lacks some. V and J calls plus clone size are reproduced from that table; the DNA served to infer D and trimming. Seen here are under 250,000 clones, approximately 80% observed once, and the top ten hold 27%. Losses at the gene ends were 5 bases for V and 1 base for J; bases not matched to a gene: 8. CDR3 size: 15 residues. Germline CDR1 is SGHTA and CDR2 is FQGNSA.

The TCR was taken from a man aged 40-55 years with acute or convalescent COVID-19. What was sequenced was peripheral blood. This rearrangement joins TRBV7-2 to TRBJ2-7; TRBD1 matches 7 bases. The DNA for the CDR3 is TGTGCCAGCAGCCCTCGTCAGGGGGTTTCCTACGAGCAGTACTTC. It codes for CASSPRQGVSYEQYF.